Sequencing of this TCR beta chain was carried out in a study of graft-versus-host responses after intestinal transplantation (dated by TCRdb to the early 2020s). For the study in its entirety: Recipients received multivisceral, liver-intestinal, or isolated intestinal transplants. Instead of going to the commercial service, samples from a few later patients were sequenced in-house on an Illumina MiSeq and processed with MiXCR. All recipients received anti-thymocyte globulin induction followed by maintenance tacrolimus and steroids for three to four years. A peak of at least 4% donor T cells among recipient peripheral blood mononuclear cells was the definition used for donor T cell macrochimerism. Graft-versus-host and host-versus-graft alloreactive T cell clones were tracked in the graft, circulation and bone marrow after intestinal transplantation using bulk TCR-beta CDR3 sequencing. To identify alloreactive clones, pre-transplant mixed lymphocyte reaction products were sequenced and then compared with unstimulated pre-transplant donor and recipient T cells. The cohort enrolled around 23 intestinal transplant recipients including one retransplant, and 3 patients lacking pretransplant specimens were excluded.

Dithiothreitol, EDTA incubations and collagenase D digestion were used to isolate intraepithelial and lamina propria lymphocytes from graft specimens. Serial intestinal graft biopsy specimens collected up to 600 days after transplant underwent bulk TCR-beta sequencing. In the germline V gene, CDR1 corresponds to MNHEY and CDR2 to SVGAGI. Spanning cysteine to phenylalanine, the CDR3 consists of 16 amino acids. The read is trimmed to its CDR3 DNA, 48 bases read in frame from base 1. V loses 0 bases, J loses 4 bases, and the germline ends lie 14 bases apart. Paper-wide results and their limitations: In the allografts of patients with donor T cell macrochimerism, GvH to HvG T cell clonal ratios were high. Early after transplant, peak levels of circulating GvH clones were found to be associated with declines in HvG clones. The conclusions were limited by the relatively low number and heterogeneity of the intestinal transplant patients. GvH clones were detected in recipient bone marrow, and some appeared earlier in ileal mucosa or blood, consistent with an intestinal mucosal origin.

The library was produced with the immunoSEQ multiplex PCR assay. For most patients, genomic DNA was subjected to high-throughput TCR-beta CDR3 sequencing by Adaptive Biotechnologies. Processing in the source paper ran as follows. TCR sequencing data for around 19 patients were retrieved from Adaptive's ImmunoSEQ software; a few other patients were processed with MiXCR and VDJtools. Because the origin of CDR3 nucleotide sequences shared between donor and recipient could not be assigned, those sequences were removed. To count as alloreactive, a clone needed at least 2-fold expansion over unstimulated cells and a minimum CFSE-low frequency of 0.002% (template counts) or 0.001% (read counts). Clones were considered mappable if detected in sequenced pre-transplant spleen, lymph node, or MLR CFSE-low populations of the donor or recipient. The cumulative frequency of alloreactive clones was calculated as a percentage of all sequences, weighted by copy number. Entries here come from immuneACCESS through TCRdb and include only in-frame sequences with V and J called. Some clones fail to appear in such tables; in the studies checked, an unresolved V gene covers under half of the shortfall, and the cause of the remainder is unknown. That table gives V, J and clone size, and the DNA gave D and trimming. This sample gives roughly 8,400 clones in total; less than 85% of them show up just once. In total, the top ten clones hold approximately 31% of the sample.

Note on this clone: Its antigen has not been determined. Per-base qualities were not stored, and no clone one base away is much larger.

The chain is encoded by TRBV6-5 joined to TRBJ2-3; TRBD2 might be the D gene, on 6 matching bases. The receptor's source is a human patient who received an intestinal transplant, so some T cells may come from the graft donor. Sequenced material: ileum tissue, taken roughly 74 weeks after intestinal transplant. The CDR3: CASSYSTARGADTQYF. The nucleotide sequence is TGTGCCAGCAGTTACTCGACAGCGCGGGGAGCAGATACGCAGTATTTT.